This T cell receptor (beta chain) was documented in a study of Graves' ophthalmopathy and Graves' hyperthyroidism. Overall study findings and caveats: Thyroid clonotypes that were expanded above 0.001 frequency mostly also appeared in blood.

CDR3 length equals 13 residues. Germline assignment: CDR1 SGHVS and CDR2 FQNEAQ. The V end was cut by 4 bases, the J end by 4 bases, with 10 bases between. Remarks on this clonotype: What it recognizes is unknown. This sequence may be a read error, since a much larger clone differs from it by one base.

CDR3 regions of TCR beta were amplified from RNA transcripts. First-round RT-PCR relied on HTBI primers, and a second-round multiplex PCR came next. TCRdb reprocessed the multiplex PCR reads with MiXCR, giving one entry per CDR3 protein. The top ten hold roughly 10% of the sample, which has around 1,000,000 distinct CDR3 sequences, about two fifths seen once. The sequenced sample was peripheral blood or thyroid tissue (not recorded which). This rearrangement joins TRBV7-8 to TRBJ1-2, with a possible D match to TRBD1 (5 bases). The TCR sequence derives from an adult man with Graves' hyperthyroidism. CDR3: CASSSPQGYGYTF. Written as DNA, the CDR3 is TGTGCCAGCAGCTCCCCCCAGGGCTATGGCTACACCTTC.